Following are 30 T cell receptor beta chains from one sample sequenced in a study of control samples from healthy donors and cancer patients. Here immunoSEQ multiplex PCR was the method, and the copy in TCRdb shows in-frame clones only, minus some. Here the sample spans tens of thousands of clones, 70% being singletons. The sequenced sample consisted of formalin-fixed, paraffin-embedded tissue. These receptors were collected from a male donor with melanoma.

The genes are TRBV2 and TRBJ1-6, with 8 bases fitting TRBD1. Trimming removed 3 bases from V and 6 bases from J; junction bases left unmatched: 7. Germline-derived CDR1 and CDR2 are SNHLY and FYNNEI. The CDR3 runs 16 residues. This CDR3 reads CASSDQGAMSNSPLHF. The CDR3 DNA follows: TGTGCCAGCAGTGACCAGGGGGCGATGAGTAATTCACCCCTCCACTTT.

By sample share, this clone is medium-sized (0.01 to 0.1%). This chain uses TRBV7-6 with TRBJ2-5; 7 bases agree with TRBD2. Germline CDR1 SGHVS, CDR2 FNYEAQ. This CDR3 has 16 residues. Germline trimming cut 5 bases from V and 4 bases from J; bases unmatched to any gene: 13. The CDR3 loop reads CASSPPHSGGGETQYF. The DNA of the CDR3 is TGTGCCAGCAGCCCTCCTCACTCGGGAGGCGGAGAGACCCAGTACTTC.

The rearrangement joins TRBV3-1 (or the pseudogene TRBV3-2) to TRBJ2-2, with D hard to call. Germline CDR1 is LGHDT and CDR2 is YNNKEL (reference sequence). V was pared by 4 bases and J by 2 bases, with 5 bases between. This CDR3 is built from 13 residues. The CDR3 bases are TGTGCCAGCAGCCGGGCCAACACCGGGGAGCTGTTTTTT. It yields the protein CASSRANTGELFF.

Comment on this clone: The sample has other DNA sequences that encode this CDR3 too. The chain carries TRBV28 and TRBJ2-2; D is possibly TRBD2 (5 bases). Trimming stripped 4 bases from V and 4 bases from J, with 16 bases between. There are 16 residues in the CDR3. Germline V gene lookup returns CDR1 MDHEN and CDR2 SYDVKM. The CDR3 DNA reads as TGTGCCAGCAGTTCTCCCGGGAAAGGAACCACCGGGGAGCTGTTTTTT. This translates into CASSSPGKGTTGELFF.

The V and J genes are TRBV27 and TRBJ1-2; TRBD1 matches 10 bases. The CDR3 contains 14 residues. Germline lookup yields CDR1 MNHEY and CDR2 SMNVEV (reference sequence). With V trimmed by 4 bases and J by 8 bases, 7 bases remained unmatched. This CDR3 reads CASSSRQGAGGYTF. CDR3 DNA: TGTGCCAGCAGTTCCCGACAGGGGGCGGGAGGCTACACCTTC.

This clone is medium-sized in the sample. This chain uses TRBV2 with TRBJ1-6; D is unclear. CDR3 size: 12 residues. The V end was cut by 8 bases, the J end by 7 bases, with 9 bases between. The V gene's germline CDR1 is SNHLY and CDR2 FYNNEI. CDR3 region: CASLYGNSPLHF. CDR3 DNA: TGTGCCAGCCTTTACGGGAATTCACCCCTCCACTTT.

The chain has TRBV10-3 and TRBJ2-5, with D possibly being TRBD1 (6 bases). Trimming shortened V by 4 bases and J by 6 bases, and 9 bases separated the two germline ends. CDR1 ENHRY and CDR2 SYGVKD come from the germline V gene. The CDR3 runs to 12 residues. The CDR3 nucleotides are TGTGCCATCAGTGCAGGGGATAAGACCCAGTACTTC. This gives the protein CAISAGDKTQYF.

The table lists this clone with a few counts. This chain joins TRBV6-1 and TRBJ1-5, with a possible D match to TRBD1 (5 bases). Trimming took 3 bases from V and 5 from J, leaving 11 bases between them. CDR1 and CDR2 (germline): MNHNS, SASEGT. The CDR3 contains 14 residues. CDR3 coding DNA: TGTGCCAGCAGTGACAGGGAACTTCATCAGCCCCAGCATTTT. Its protein product is CASSDRELHQPQHF.

The V call is TRBV27, the J call TRBJ2-2, with 10 bases fitting TRBD2. Germline V gene sequence: CDR1 MNHEY, CDR2 SMNVEV (reference sequence). The V gene end was trimmed by 7 bases and the J gene end by 1 base; junction bases not matched to a gene: 3. The CDR3 contains 15 residues. CDR3 region: CASIRLAGNTGELFF. The DNA for the CDR3 is TGTGCCAGCATCAGACTAGCGGGGAACACCGGGGAGCTGTTTTTT.

The table lists this clone with many counts. Other nucleotide sequences in the sample specify the same CDR3. V gene TRBV3-1 (or the pseudogene TRBV3-2) combines with J gene TRBJ2-1; D not resolved. The germline V gene encodes CDR1 LGHDT and CDR2 YNNKEL (reference sequence). The V and J ends lost 0 bases and 7 bases respectively, with 10 bases between them. The CDR3 sequence is 14 residues long. The CDR3 nucleotides are TGTGCCAGCAGCCAAGACTACCCGAAAAATGAGCAGTTCTTC. Protein product: CASSQDYPKNEQFF.

CDR3 protein: CATSDGGRSYNEQFF. The CDR3 DNA reads as TGTGCCACCAGTGATGGGGGGCGTTCCTACAATGAGCAGTTCTTC. The genes are TRBV24-1 and TRBJ2-1; D may correspond to TRBD1 or TRBD2 (6 bases each). Germline V CDR1 and CDR2: KGHDR, SFDVKD. CDR3 length equals 15 residues. Trimming removed 3 bases from V and 1 base from J, with 9 bases in between.

The genes are TRBV29-1 and TRBJ1-4; D call uncertain. This CDR3 spans 11 amino acids. Germline V gene data show CDR1 as SQVTM and CDR2 as ANQGSEA. V lost 3 bases and J 8 bases, leaving 7 bases between the germline ends. The CDR3 DNA sequence: TGCAGCGTTGACCAGGAAGAAAAACTGTTTTTT. Translation: CSVDQEEKLFF.

The rearrangement uses TRBV5-1 and TRBJ2-2; D gene uncertain. Trimming left V 1 base short and J 0 bases short, with 7 bases between. This CDR3 has 15 residues. Per the germline V gene, CDR1 is SGHRS and CDR2 is YFSETQ. CDR3 sequence: CASSLLQTNTGELFF. The CDR3 DNA sequence: TGCGCCAGCAGCTTGTTACAGACGAACACCGGGGAGCTGTTTTTT.

The rearrangement uses TRBV9 and TRBJ2-2, with D tentatively TRBD2 (6 bases). Germline loops: CDR1 SGDLS, CDR2 YYNGEE. This CDR3 has 15 residues. The ends were cut back, 3 bases at V and 2 bases at J, with 11 bases in the middle. The CDR3 sequence: CASSAGEVNTGELFF. The CDR3 nucleotides read TGTGCCAGCAGCGCGGGGGAGGTTAACACCGGGGAGCTGTTTTTT.

This rearrangement joins TRBV7-9 to TRBJ1-6; no definite D call. Trimming pared 5 bases from V and 6 bases from J, leaving 5 bases between. Looked up from germline, CDR1 is SEHNR and CDR2 is FQNEAQ (reference sequence). CDR3 length: 12 amino acids. CDR3 residues: CASSIRNSPLHF. DNA of the CDR3: TGTGCCAGCAGCATCCGTAATTCACCCCTCCACTTT.

In its sample, this clone is medium-sized. This rearrangement joins TRBV5-6 to TRBJ2-7, with TRBD2 matching over 14 bases. With V trimmed by 1 base and J by 5 bases, 5 bases remained unmatched. The CDR3 sequence is 16 residues long. Germline-derived CDR1 and CDR2 are SGHDT and YYEEEE. The CDR3 reads CASSLWTSGRTDEQYF. The CDR3 coding sequence is TGTGCCAGCAGCTTGTGGACTAGCGGGAGGACCGACGAGCAGTACTTC.

Of note for this clone: The junction shows a germline mismatch at one end, possibly a read error. The V gene is TRBV18, the J gene TRBJ1-1; tentatively, D is TRBD1 (6 bases). The CDR3 extends over 14 amino acids. CDR1 and CDR2 (germline): KGHSH, LQKENI. For the CDR3, the DNA is TGTGCCAGCTCCCCACAGGGAGGAGGGACTGAAGCTTTCTTT. This translates into CASSPQGGGTEAFF.

This clone was picked up a small number of times. The chain is built from TRBV7-3 and TRBJ2-1; 12 positions match TRBD2. Germline CDR1 reads SGHTA; CDR2 reads FQGTGA. CDR3 size: 13 residues. The junction had 4 bases not matched to a gene; V was cut back by 6 bases and J by 10 bases. Here the CDR3 reads CASSPGLAGEQFF. As DNA, the CDR3 is TGTGCCAGCAGTCCTGGACTAGCGGGGGAGCAGTTCTTC.

This chain uses TRBV11-2 with TRBJ2-1, with 9 bases matching TRBD2. Trimming removed 0 bases from V and 14 bases from J; junction bases left unmatched: 11. CDR1 and CDR2 from the germline V gene are SGHAT and FQNNGV. The length of the CDR3 is 15 residues. The CDR3 loop reads CASSLDRASGNREFF. DNA of the CDR3: TGTGCCAGCAGCTTAGATCGGGCTAGCGGGAATCGTGAGTTCTTC.

This chain joins TRBV11-3 and TRBJ2-3, with 10 bases aligning to TRBD2. Germline V gene sequence: CDR1 SGHNT, CDR2 YENEEA. The CDR3 extends over 15 amino acids. The trim removed 1 base at V and 8 bases at J, leaving 6 bases unmatched. This CDR3 reads CASSLGLAGVGTQYF. The CDR3 region has the DNA TGTGCCAGCAGCTTAGGTCTAGCGGGAGTTGGTACGCAGTATTTT.

V is TRBV27 and J is TRBJ2-7, with D perhaps matching TRBD1 (6 bases). Trimming took 7 bases from V and 3 from J, leaving 7 bases between them. The CDR3 sequence is 11 residues long. Germline V gene lookup returns CDR1 MNHEY and CDR2 SMNVEV (reference sequence). CDR3 bases: TGTGCCAGCATCAGGGGCTACGAGCAGTACTTC. Protein sequence: CASIRGYEQYF.

This clone was detected once. This chain joins TRBV5-5 and TRBJ1-5; no firm D call. CDR3 length equals 14 residues. CDR1 and CDR2 (germline): SGHKS, YYEKEE (reference sequence). V dropped 3 bases and J dropped 2 bases, with 9 bases sitting between them. The CDR3 region has the DNA TGTGCCAGCAGCTATCAGGCGGGCAATCAGCCCCAGCATTTT. Protein sequence: CASSYQAGNQPQHF.

The chain recombines TRBV18 with TRBJ2-7; D may be TRBD1 (6 bases). Trimming left V 3 bases short and J 5 bases short, with 14 bases between. The CDR3 runs to 14 residues. The germline gives CDR1 KGHSH, CDR2 LQKENI. The CDR3 loop reads CASSPWTEANEQYF. The CDR3 DNA is TGTGCCAGCTCACCTTGGACAGAGGCTAACGAGCAGTACTTC.

This chain joins TRBV6-5 and TRBJ2-7; the D gene is possibly TRBD1 (5 bases). The CDR3 is 13 residues long. CDR1 and CDR2 (germline): MNHEY, SVGAGI. V lost 7 bases, J lost 6 bases, and 16 bases lay in between. The CDR3 bases are TGTGCCAGCACAATCTCCAGGGCTGGCGAGCAGTACTTC. Protein sequence: CASTISRAGEQYF.

This clone was seen a single time. In DNA form, the CDR3 reads TGTGCCAGCAGCTCCGGGCCCCCCTACGAGCAGTACTTC. This encodes CASSSGPPYEQYF. The chain couples TRBV5-4 to TRBJ2-7, with D uncertain. V dropped 3 bases and J dropped 2 bases, with 9 bases sitting between them. This CDR3 has 13 amino acids. The germline gives CDR1 SGHNT, CDR2 YYREEE (reference sequence). Full variable domain (outside the CDR3, taken from reference TRBV5-4 and TRBJ2-7): ETGVTQSPTHLIKTRGQQVTLRCSSQSGHNTVSWYQQALGQGPQFIFQYYREEENGRGNFPPRFSGLQFPNYSSELNVNALELDDSALYLCASSSGPPYEQYFGPGTRLTVT.

For this clone: Additional DNA sequences in this sample encode the identical CDR3. The CDR3, as DNA: TGTGCCAGCAGTTTGAAGGGCACAGATACGCAGTATTTT. Translating it yields CASSLKGTDTQYF. This sequence joins TRBV5-6 and TRBJ2-3; unclear D gene. The CDR3 is 13 amino acids. Trimming removed 5 bases from V and 1 base from J, with 8 bases in between. The V gene's germline CDR1 is SGHDT and CDR2 YYEEEE.

The gene calls are TRBV3-1 (or the pseudogene TRBV3-2) and TRBJ2-5, with a weak D call TRBD1 (5 bases). V was pared by 3 bases and J by 1 base, with 6 bases between. Per germline, CDR1 LGHDT and CDR2 YNNKEL (reference sequence). This CDR3 is 13 amino acids long. The CDR3 DNA is TGTGCCAGCAGCCAGACAGTCCAAGAGACCCAGTACTTC. Translated, it gives CASSQTVQETQYF.

This clone was recorded once. The chain uses TRBV14 and TRBJ2-5; the D is unclear. The germline gives CDR1 SGHDN, CDR2 FVKESK. The V and J ends lost 8 bases and 1 base respectively, with 8 bases between them. The CDR3 runs to 12 residues. DNA of the CDR3: TGTGCCAGCGGCGGACCCCAAGAGACCCAGTACTTC. Residues: CASGGPQETQYF.

The chain is built from TRBV28 and TRBJ2-5, with D maybe TRBD2 (5 bases). With 5 bases removed from V and 9 bases from J, the gap between germline ends came to 10 bases. Looked up from germline, CDR1 is MDHEN and CDR2 is SYDVKM. The CDR3 has 11 amino acids. The CDR3 sequence is CASSLEGSQYF. DNA of the CDR3: TGTGCCAGCAGTCTAGAGGGATCCCAGTACTTC.

V and J are TRBV2 and TRBJ1-5, with 7 bases aligning to TRBD1. Trimming removed 7 bases from V and 6 bases from J; junction bases left unmatched: 6. Per germline, CDR1 SNHLY and CDR2 FYNNEI. There are 13 residues in the CDR3. CDR3 bases: TGTGCCAGCACCCGACAGGGCGGTCAGCCCCAGCATTTT. Translation: CASTRQGGQPQHF.